These T cell receptor beta chains were read from a single sample in a study of control samples from healthy donors and cancer patients. TCRdb keeps only in-frame clones here, not all; method: immunoSEQ multiplex PCR. The table includes 100,000 to 150,000 clones, roughly 84% detected once. Sequencing was carried out using blood. These TCRs come from a man aged 35 to 55 in good health. Both conserved end residues are part of each CDR3. D genes are given only for firm matches. The size field is filled for only some rows; it gives once, few, many or a size class.

TRBD1	TRBV2	TRBJ2-7	NA	CASSRTGVPYEQYF	TGTGCCAGCAGCCGGACAGGGGTCCCCTACGAGCAGTACTTC
NA	TRBV4-1	TRBJ2-7	NA	CASSRGAYEQYF	TGCGCCAGCAGCCGGGGGGCCTACGAGCAGTACTTC
TRBD2	TRBV4-3	TRBJ2-2	NA	CASSQAPHGASGMEGELFF	TGCGCCAGCAGCCAAGCCCCGCACGGCGCTAGCGGGATGGAGGGGGAGCTGTTTTTT
TRBD2	TRBV6-5	TRBJ2-3	NA	CASSLQRGGSDTQYF	TGTGCCAGCAGTCTACAGCGGGGGGGGTCAGATACGCAGTATTTT
NA	TRBV9	TRBJ1-4	NA	CASSELAINEKLFF	TGTGCCAGCAGCGAATTGGCAATAAATGAAAAACTGTTTTTT
TRBD2	TRBV29-1	TRBJ2-3	once	CSVVPAGVTDTQYF	TGCAGCGTTGTACCAGCGGGAGTCACAGATACGCAGTATTTT
NA	TRBV3-1/TRBV3-2	TRBJ2-3	NA	CASSQVRSDTQYF	TGTGCCAGCAGCCAAGTCAGGTCAGATACGCAGTATTTT
NA	TRBV4-3	TRBJ1-2	NA	CASSQGDLHNYGYTF	TGCGCCAGCAGCCAAGGGGACCTTCATAACTATGGCTACACCTTC
TRBD1	TRBV19	TRBJ1-1	NA	CASNDRGTEAFF	TGTGCCAGTAACGACAGGGGCACTGAAGCTTTCTTT
NA	TRBV24-1	TRBJ1-2	NA	CATSDFPGGQGGYTF	TGTGCCACCAGTGATTTCCCCGGGGGCCAGGGAGGCTACACCTTC
TRBD1	TRBV6-2/TRBV6-3	TRBJ1-5	NA	CASSYRDRDQGNQPQHF	TGTGCCAGCAGTTACCGGGACAGGGATCAGGGCAATCAGCCCCAGCATTTT
TRBD1	TRBV4-1	TRBJ2-7	NA	CASSRGQGPTYEQYF	TGCGCCAGCAGCAGGGGACAGGGGCCTACCTACGAGCAGTACTTC
NA	TRBV19	TRBJ2-5	once	CASSRGGVQETQYF	TGTGCCAGTAGTAGGGGGGGCGTCCAAGAGACCCAGTACTTC
TRBD1	TRBV11-3	TRBJ1-4	NA	CASSPSHVTGGKLFF	TGTGCCAGCAGCCCCAGTCATGTGACAGGGGGAAAACTGTTTTTT
TRBD1	TRBV24-1	TRBJ2-6	NA	CATSDQQGYGANVLTF	TGTGCCACCAGTGATCAACAGGGGTATGGGGCCAACGTCCTGACTTTC
TRBD1	TRBV24-1	TRBJ2-1	once	CATSDPGTGGYNEQFF	TGTGCCACCAGTGACCCCGGGACAGGGGGTTACAATGAGCAGTTCTTC
TRBD1	TRBV25-1	TRBJ1-1	NA	CASSTRTGGGSEAFF	TGTGCCAGCAGTACCCGGACAGGGGGCGGGTCTGAAGCTTTCTTT
NA	TRBV11-3	TRBJ2-2	NA	CASSSRLGHGTGELFF	TGTGCCAGCAGCTCCCGACTAGGCCATGGAACCGGGGAGCTGTTTTTT
TRBD2	TRBV27	TRBJ2-7	NA	CASSFSGGISYEQYF	TGTGCCAGCAGTTTCAGCGGGGGGATCTCCTACGAGCAGTACTTC
NA	TRBV19	TRBJ1-2	NA	CASSDRDRLYGYTF	TGTGCCAGTAGTGACCGGGACCGTCTCTATGGCTACACCTTC
NA	TRBV7-2	TRBJ2-5	few	CASSPQGARGETQYF	TGTGCCAGCAGCCCTCAAGGGGCTCGAGGGGAGACCCAGTACTTC
NA	TRBV18	TRBJ2-3	NA	CASSPPTIKDTQYF	TGTGCCAGCTCACCACCCACTATCAAAGATACGCAGTATTTT
TRBD2	TRBV7-9	TRBJ2-2	NA	CARGLAGDPNTGELFF	TGTGCCAGAGGACTAGCGGGGGATCCGAACACCGGGGAGCTGTTTTTT
NA	TRBV12-3/TRBV12-4	TRBJ1-1	NA	CASSYRYYRFF	TGTGCCAGCAGTTATCGTTACTACAGGTTCTTT
NA	TRBV28	TRBJ1-1	NA	CASSLLRTENTEAFF	TGTGCCAGCAGTTTACTCCGAACAGAGAACACTGAAGCTTTCTTT
TRBD2	TRBV7-7	TRBJ2-1	NA	CASSLSGTSNNEQFF	TGTGCCAGCAGCTTAAGCGGGACTAGCAACAATGAGCAGTTCTTC
TRBD1	TRBV4-3	TRBJ1-2	NA	CASSPARQGYGYTF	TGCGCCAGCAGCCCAGCACGACAGGGGTATGGCTACACCTTC
NA	TRBV7-9	TRBJ1-4	NA	CASRQGGLEKLFF	TGTGCCAGCAGACAAGGGGGACTCGAAAAACTGTTTTTT
TRBD1	TRBV5-1	TRBJ1-1	NA	CASSSGQGNTEAFF	TGCGCCAGCAGCTCAGGACAGGGAAACACTGAAGCTTTCTTT
NA	TRBV6-5	TRBJ1-1	NA	CASSTGSEAFF	TGTGCCAGCAGTACAGGCTCTGAAGCTTTCTTT
TRBD1	TRBV5-6	TRBJ1-2	NA	CASSLGRGAGYTF	TGTGCCAGCAGCTTGGGCAGGGGGGCGGGCTACACCTTC
NA	TRBV7-2	TRBJ1-1	NA	CASSPRKVRGTEAFF	TGTGCCAGCAGCCCAAGAAAGGTGAGAGGGACTGAAGCTTTCTTT
NA	TRBV12-5	TRBJ2-3	few	CASGLDRTTDTQYF	TGTGCTAGTGGTTTGGACAGGACCACAGATACGCAGTATTTT
NA	TRBV12-3/TRBV12-4	TRBJ2-5	NA	CASSLGPRETQYF	TGTGCCAGCAGTTTAGGCCCCCGGGAGACCCAGTACTTC
NA	TRBV2	TRBJ1-2	NA	CASNQGRGGYTF	TGTGCCAGCAACCAGGGAAGGGGTGGCTACACCTTC
TRBD1	TRBV7-6	TRBJ2-1	NA	CASSLLDRVANEQFF	TGTGCCAGCAGCTTGTTGGACAGGGTTGCGAATGAGCAGTTCTTC
NA	TRBV5-8	TRBJ1-1	NA	CASSFRPYAVAFF	TGTGCCAGCAGCTTTAGACCCTACGCGGTCGCTTTCTTT
TRBD1	TRBV27	TRBJ1-5	once	CASSPGQGGQPQHF	TGTGCCAGCAGTCCCGGACAGGGGGGTCAGCCCCAGCATTTT
NA	TRBV6-5	TRBJ1-5	NA	CASSTVSNQPQHF	TGTGCCAGCAGTACAGTCAGCAATCAGCCCCAGCATTTT
NA	TRBV27	TRBJ2-5	NA	CASSLYGGVKGGTQYF	TGTGCCAGCAGTTTATACGGCGGGGTGAAGGGAGGGACCCAGTACTTC
NA	TRBV20-1	TRBJ1-4	NA	CSASPSIREKLFF	TGCAGTGCTAGTCCTTCGATCCGCGAAAAACTGTTTTTT
NA	TRBV5-4	TRBJ1-1	NA	CASSLRRDTEAFF	TGTGCCAGCAGCCTTCGAAGGGACACTGAAGCTTTCTTT
NA	TRBV25-1	TRBJ2-7	few	CASRGFGGQHSYEQYF	TGTGCCAGCAGGGGTTTTGGTGGGCAGCATTCCTACGAGCAGTACTTC
TRBD2	TRBV6-6	TRBJ2-7	NA	CASTLLAGGYEQYF	TGTGCCAGCACCTTACTAGCGGGGGGCTACGAGCAGTACTTC
NA	TRBV18	TRBJ1-1	once	CASSPPGRASTEAFF	TGTGCCAGCTCACCACCGGGCAGGGCCAGCACTGAAGCTTTCTTT
NA	TRBV7-6	TRBJ1-6	NA	CASSLAAAGSPLHF	TGTGCCAGCAGCTTAGCCGCGGCTGGGTCACCCCTCCACTTT
NA	TRBV15	TRBJ1-5	NA	CATSPTRWGNQPQHF	TGTGCCACCAGCCCGACCAGGTGGGGCAATCAGCCCCAGCATTTT
TRBD1	TRBV5-8	TRBJ1-6	NA	CASTSPGTAYSPLHF	TGTGCCAGCACCTCGCCCGGGACAGCCTATTCACCCCTCCACTTT
NA	TRBV14	TRBJ1-5	NA	CASSRAGLGQPQHF	TGTGCCAGCAGCCGAGCAGGGTTGGGTCAGCCCCAGCATTTT
TRBD1	TRBV29-1	TRBJ2-7	NA	CSVLGTGGLLQYF	TGCAGCGTCCTCGGGACAGGGGGTCTCTTGCAGTACTTC
TRBD1	TRBV6-6	TRBJ2-3	NA	CASSLEYPFRQGTRTDTQYF	TGTGCCAGCAGCCTCGAATATCCCTTTCGACAGGGTACGCGCACAGATACGCAGTATTTT
TRBD1	TRBV7-2	TRBJ2-1	NA	CASEDRGAYNEQFF	TGTGCCAGCGAGGACAGGGGGGCCTACAATGAGCAGTTCTTC
NA	TRBV9	TRBJ1-2	NA	CASSAQSNYGYTF	TGTGCCAGCAGCGCACAGTCTAACTATGGCTACACCTTC
NA	TRBV12-3/TRBV12-4	TRBJ2-7	NA	CASSMTSYEQYF	TGTGCCAGCAGTATGACTTCCTACGAGCAGTACTTC
NA	TRBV12-3/TRBV12-4	TRBJ1-5	NA	CASSQRGLQPQHF	TGTGCCAGCAGCCAAAGGGGCCTTCAGCCCCAGCATTTT
NA	TRBV30	TRBJ1-5	NA	CAWSATMGLRINQPQHF	TGTGCCTGGAGTGCCACGATGGGACTGCGGATCAATCAGCCCCAGCATTTT
NA	TRBV7-2	TRBJ2-3	NA	CASSLLSRLPPQYF	TGTGCCAGCAGCTTACTCTCCCGGCTGCCTCCGCAGTATTTT
NA	TRBV5-1	TRBJ2-2	once	CASSLEVSTGELFF	TGCGCCAGCAGCTTGGAGGTTAGCACCGGGGAGCTGTTTTTT
NA	TRBV29-1	TRBJ1-2	NA	CSVGVSYGYTF	TGCAGCGTTGGTGTCAGCTATGGCTACACCTTC